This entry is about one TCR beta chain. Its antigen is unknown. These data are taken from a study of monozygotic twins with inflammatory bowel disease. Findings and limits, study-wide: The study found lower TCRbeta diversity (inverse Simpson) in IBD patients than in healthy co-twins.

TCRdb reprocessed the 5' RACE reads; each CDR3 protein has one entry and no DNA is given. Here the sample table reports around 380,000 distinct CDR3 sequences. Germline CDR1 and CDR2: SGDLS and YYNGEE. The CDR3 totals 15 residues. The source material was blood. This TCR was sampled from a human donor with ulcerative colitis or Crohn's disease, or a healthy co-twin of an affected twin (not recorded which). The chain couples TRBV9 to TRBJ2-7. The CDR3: CASSPEVAATYEQYF.